This TCR beta chain emerged from a study of CD8 T cells in Susac syndrome. In blood CD8+ and CD4+ T cells, TCR beta underwent sequencing. TEMRA cells were FACS-enriched, while CD8+ and CD4+ T cells were negatively isolated. Reverse transcription of 0.5 to 1 ug RNA was performed with random hexamers. Amplification of the TCR beta CDR3 was carried out by immunoSEQ multiplex PCR, which spanned a total of 54 Vbeta and 13 Jbeta segments. A single record per CDR3 protein comes from TCRdb applying MiXCR to the immunoSEQ multiplex PCR reads. Found here are 110,000 or so distinct CDR3 sequences, approximately 93% of them singletons; the top ten hold 0.093%. V lost 0 bases to trimming and J lost 5 bases, with 22 bases between them. The CDR3 covers 19 residues. The germline V gene has CDR1 LGHNA and CDR2 YSLEER.

What was sequenced was CD4+ T cells from PBMCs. The origin of this receptor is a human donor with multiple sclerosis. The chain has TRBV4-3 and TRBJ2-2, with a weak D call TRBD1 (6 bases). DNA for the CDR3: TGCGCCAGCAGCCAAGAGGTTACAGGGTTTATATTTTTGACCGGGGAGCTGTTTTTT. It yields the protein CASSQEVTGFIFLTGELFF.